The 19 T cell receptor beta chains in this list originate from one sample, sequenced in a study of blood T cells in healthy people across ages. Together with a sample-barcoded 5' primer, a J-beta primer mix was included in a second PCR lasting roughly 7 to 11 cycles. A single record per CDR3 protein comes from TCRdb applying MiXCR to the 5' RACE reads. Among more than 700,000 distinct CDR3 sequences, less than 70% were seen once, and the ten largest hold about 42%. Sequencing was carried out using blood. These receptors all come from a man older than 75 in good health.

This clonotype came up a few times. The rearrangement uses TRBV10-2 and TRBJ2-3; D is uncertain. The CDR3 runs to 13 residues. Germline CDR1 and CDR2: WSHSY and SAAADI. The V gene lost 2 bases and the J gene lost 14 bases, with 17 bases spanning the gap. CDR3 in amino acids: CASSEGEHRYAYF. In DNA form, the CDR3 reads TGCGCCAGCAGTGAGGGGGAACACAGATACGCGTATTTT.

This chain uses TRBV7-2 with TRBJ1-4, with unresolved D. Trimming pared 3 bases from V and 1 base from J, leaving 12 bases between. Germline CDR1 reads SGHTA; CDR2 reads FQGNSA. CDR3 length equals 16 residues. The CDR3 nucleotides are TGTGCCAGCAGCTTCTCTAGACGGATAACTAATGAAAAACTGTTTTTT. It yields the protein CASSFSRRITNEKLFF. The whole variable domain, remainder taken from reference TRBV7-2 and TRBJ1-4, is GAGVSQSPSNKVTEKGKDVELRCDPISGHTALYWYRQSLGQGLEFLIYFQGNSAPDKSGLPSDRFSAERTGGSVSTLTIQRTQQEDSAVYLCASSFSRRITNEKLFFGSGTQLSVL.

The CDR3 loop reads CASSATGLAGVNEQFF. CDR3 nucleotides: TGTGCCAGCAGTGCCACCGGCCTAGCGGGAGTAAATGAGCAGTTCTTC. The chain uses TRBV6-4 and TRBJ2-1, with 10 positions matching TRBD2. CDR1 is MRHNA and CDR2 is SNTAGT in the germline V gene. This CDR3 has 16 amino acids. Germline trimming cut 4 bases from V and 7 bases from J; bases unmatched to any gene: 10.

The rearrangement joins TRBV3-1 to TRBJ2-7, with TRBD1 matching 7 bases. CDR3 length: 14 amino acids. Germline V gene sequence: CDR1 LGHDT, CDR2 YNNKEL (reference sequence). V trimming: 7 bases; J trimming: 9 bases; junction bases outside the gene matches: 15. The CDR3: CASIRGTAPRLQYF. The CDR3 coding sequence is TGTGCCAGCATTCGAGGGACAGCACCACGTCTGCAGTACTTC.

This chain links TRBV24-1 with TRBJ2-4, with TRBD1 matching over 12 bases. Trimming took 3 bases from V and 2 from J; bases not matched to a gene: 19. This CDR3 has 22 residues. Germline CDR1 reads KGHDR; CDR2 reads SFDVKD. The CDR3 reads CATSDPRLAAGQGAFPKNIQYF. For the CDR3, the DNA is TGTGCCACCAGTGATCCGCGATTAGCGGCGGGACAGGGGGCTTTTCCCAAAAACATTCAGTACTTC.

The rearrangement joins TRBV29-1 to TRBJ2-5; 9 nucleotides match TRBD2. CDR1 and CDR2 (germline): SQVTM, ANQGSEA. V was pared by 7 bases and J by 4 bases, with 4 bases of the junction left unmatched. The CDR3 spans 12 residues. The CDR3 protein is CSASGIGETQYF. CDR3 coding DNA: TGCAGCGCTAGCGGGATTGGAGAGACCCAGTACTTC. Full variable domain (missing parts from reference TRBV29-1 and TRBJ2-5): SAVISQKPSRDICQRGTSLTIQCQVDSQVTMMFWYRQQPGQSLTLIATANQGSEATYESGFVIDKFPISRPNLTFSTLTVSNMSPEDSSIYLCSASGIGETQYFGPGTRLLVL.

V usage is TRBV6-4 and J usage is TRBJ2-1; 7 bases fit TRBD2. The length of the CDR3 is 20 residues. J gave up 4 bases and V 0 bases, and 18 bases lay outside the gene matches. Germline V gene data show CDR1 as MRHNA and CDR2 as SNTAGT. In nucleotides, the CDR3 is TGTGCCAGCAGTGACTCCCCTTTCCTGGCTAGCGGAAAACGGTACAATGAGCAGTTCTTC. This codes for CASSDSPFLASGKRYNEQFF.

The chain combines TRBV20-1 with TRBJ1-1, with D perhaps matching TRBD1 (6 bases). Germline V gene sequence: CDR1 DFQATT, CDR2 SNEGSKA (reference sequence). The ends were cut back, 3 bases at V and 4 bases at J, with 12 bases in the middle. The CDR3 loop spans 13 amino acids. CDR3 nucleotides: TGCAGTGCTAGGGAAACAGGGTTCACTGAAGCTTTCTTT. Protein sequence: CSARETGFTEAFF.

The chain combines TRBV5-1 with TRBJ2-1, with 11 bases aligning to TRBD1. V shed 6 bases and J 7 bases; nucleotides not matched to a gene: 9. The length of the CDR3 is 15 residues. Germline V lookup: CDR1 SGHRS, CDR2 YFSETQ. In DNA form, the CDR3 reads TGCGCCAGCACCCCGGGGACAGGGGGTATTAATGAGCAGTTCTTC. Translating it yields CASTPGTGGINEQFF.

This chain links TRBV11-2 with TRBJ1-4, with D hard to call. The V gene lost 5 bases and the J gene lost 11 bases, with 12 bases spanning the gap. CDR3 size: 12 residues. Per the germline V gene, CDR1 is SGHAT and CDR2 is FQNNGV. DNA of the CDR3: TGTGCCAGCAGCCCTCAGGTTGGGAAACTGTTTTTT. Amino acid sequence: CASSPQVGKLFF.

The J gene is TRBJ2-5, the V gene TRBV5-1, with TRBD2 matching 12 bases. The better agreement between TRBJ2-7 and the DNA end casts doubt on the J call. The CDR3 spans 16 residues. The germline V gene has CDR1 SGHRS and CDR2 YFSETQ. CDR3 residues: CASSPTLTSGRGEQYF. DNA for the CDR3: TGCGCCAGCAGCCCAACGTTGACTAGCGGGAGAGGCGAGCAGTACTTC.

The rearrangement links TRBV30 to TRBJ2-7, with no clear D. The ends were cut back, 4 bases at V and 6 bases at J, with 16 bases in the middle. CDR3 length: 13 residues. In germline, CDR1 is GTSNPN, CDR2 SVGIG (reference sequence). CDR3 nucleotide sequence: TGTGCCTGGACCTCCTCGTCCCCCGGCGAGCAGTACTTC. Translating gives CAWTSSSPGEQYF. Full variable domain (missing parts from reference TRBV30 and TRBJ2-7): SQTIHQWPATLVQPVGSPLSLECTVEGTSNPNLYWYRQAAGRGLQLLFYSVGIGQISSEVPQNLSASRPQDRQFILSSKKLLLSDSGFYLCAWTSSSPGEQYFGPGTRLTVT.

The chain employs TRBV10-3 and TRBJ2-1; TRBD1 agrees at 9 bases. CDR1 ENHRY and CDR2 SYGVKD come from the germline V gene. The CDR3 is made up of 14 amino acids. Unmatched junction bases numbered 4, after V lost 6 bases and J lost 4 bases. DNA of the CDR3: TGTGCCATCAGGCCGGGACAGGGTTACAATGAGCAGTTCTTC. It specifies CAIRPGQGYNEQFF.

The DNA for the CDR3 is TGCAGTGCACAGGACCGCTACAATGAGCAGTACTTC. This translates into CSAQDRYNEQYF. This chain uses TRBV20-1 with TRBJ2-1, with D possibly TRBD1 on 5 matching bases. The J call may be faulty, since TRBJ2-7 better matches the DNA end. The CDR3 has 12 residues. CDR1 is DFQATT and CDR2 is SNEGSKA in the germline V gene (reference sequence).

This chain connects TRBV3-1 to TRBJ2-7; D call uncertain. CDR3 size: 12 residues. V lost 3 bases, J lost 1 base, and 4 bases lay in between. From germline, CDR1 is LGHDT and CDR2 YNNKEL (reference sequence). CDR3 in amino acids: CASSHQSYEQYF. The DNA for the CDR3 is TGTGCCAGCAGCCACCAGTCCTACGAGCAGTACTTC.

The chain joins TRBV25-1 to TRBJ1-2; D is ambiguous. Germline CDR1 and CDR2: MGHDK and SYGVNS. The V end lost 7 bases, the J end lost 2 bases, and 11 bases lay between the germline ends. The CDR3 is made up of 13 amino acids. CDR3 protein: CASTLGENYGYTF. The CDR3 region has the DNA TGTGCCAGCACTCTGGGAGAGAACTATGGCTACACCTTC.

This chain connects TRBV20-1 to TRBJ2-1, with D maybe TRBD2 (5 bases). The CDR3 extends over 13 amino acids. Germline CDR1 DFQATT, CDR2 SNEGSKA (reference sequence). Trimming removed 7 bases at V and 7 bases at J, with 17 bases between. CDR3 residues: CSVTGGRGNEQFF. CDR3 nucleotide sequence: TGCAGTGTGACGGGTGGGAGAGGAAATGAGCAGTTCTTC.

The gene calls are TRBV11-2 and TRBJ1-2, with 7 bases aligning to TRBD1. CDR1 SGHAT and CDR2 FQNNGV come from the germline V gene. The CDR3 covers 15 residues. V dropped 5 bases and J dropped 0; count of bases not matched to a gene: 6. The CDR3: CASSPGQLSNYGYTF. The CDR3 DNA is TGTGCCAGCAGCCCGGGACAGCTCTCTAACTATGGCTACACCTTC.

V and J are TRBV5-5 and TRBJ2-1; perhaps TRBD2 as D (7 bases). The end of the DNA is better explained by TRBJ2-7, so the J call may be wrong. Germline V gives CDR1 SGHKS, CDR2 YYEKEE (reference sequence). The CDR3 contains 15 residues. The CDR3 bases are TGTGCCAGCACCCCTCGGGGGGCATCCTACAATGAGCAGTACTTC. Its protein is CASTPRGASYNEQYF.